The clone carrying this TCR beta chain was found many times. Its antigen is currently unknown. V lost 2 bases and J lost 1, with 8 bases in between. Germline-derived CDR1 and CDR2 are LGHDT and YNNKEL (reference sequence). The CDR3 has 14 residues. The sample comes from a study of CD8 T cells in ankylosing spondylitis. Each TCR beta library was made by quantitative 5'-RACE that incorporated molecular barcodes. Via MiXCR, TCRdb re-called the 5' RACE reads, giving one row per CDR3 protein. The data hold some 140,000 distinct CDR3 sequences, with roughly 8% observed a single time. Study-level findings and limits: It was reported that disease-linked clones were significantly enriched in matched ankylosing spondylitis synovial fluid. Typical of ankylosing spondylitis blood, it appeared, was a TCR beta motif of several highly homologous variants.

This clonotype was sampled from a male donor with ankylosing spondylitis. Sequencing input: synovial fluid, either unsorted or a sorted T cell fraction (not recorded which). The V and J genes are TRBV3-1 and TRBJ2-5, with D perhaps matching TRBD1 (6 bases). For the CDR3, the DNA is TGTGCCAGCAGCCAAAACAGGGTCCAAGAGACCCAGTACTTC. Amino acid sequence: CASSQNRVQETQYF.